Shown below are 19 T cell receptor beta chains from a single sample sequenced in a study of blood T cell repertoires in COVID-19. Clones were read by immunoSEQ multiplex PCR, and TCRdb kept only the in-frame ones, dropping some. The repertoire has around 60,000 clones, around 89% of them found once; the top ten carry 3.9%. Sequences were obtained from peripheral blood. The receptors here all came from a human donor in a cohort sampled during active COVID-19.

The V and J genes are TRBV6-4 and TRBJ2-7, with 7 bases aligning to TRBD2. CDR1 is MRHNA and CDR2 is SNTAGT in the germline V gene. With 6 bases clipped from V and 7 bases from J, the junction kept 0 bases outside the gene matches. This CDR3 is 10 amino acids long. CDR3 DNA: TGTGCCAGCAGGGGGGGGGAGCAGTACTTC. This codes for CASRGGEQYF.

V usage is TRBV6-2 or TRBV6-3 and J usage is TRBJ2-5; D might be TRBD2 (5 bases). The CDR3 is 16 amino acids. V lost 5 bases and J lost 1, with 17 bases in between. Germline CDR1 reads MNHEY; CDR2 reads SVGEGT. The CDR3 loop is CASSTVARGIQETQYF. CDR3 DNA sequence: TGTGCCAGCAGTACCGTCGCTCGAGGGATCCAAGAGACCCAGTACTTC.

The chain couples TRBV4-3 to TRBJ1-4; a possible D gene is TRBD1 (6 bases). Trimming stripped 5 bases from V and 5 bases from J, with 12 bases between. The CDR3 is 14 residues long. CDR1 is LGHNA and CDR2 is YSLEER in the germline V gene. DNA of the CDR3: TGCGCCAGCAGCGTCAGGGGAGAGAATGAAAAACTGTTTTTT. Its protein product is CASSVRGENEKLFF.

J is TRBJ2-3 and V is TRBV7-3; D possibly corresponds to TRBD2 (5 bases). The V gene lost 4 bases and the J gene lost 0 bases, with 11 bases spanning the gap. Looked up from germline, CDR1 is SGHTA and CDR2 is FQGTGA. This CDR3 is 15 amino acids long. The CDR3 DNA follows: TGTGCCAGCAGCTCCATCGCGGGTAGCACAGATACGCAGTATTTT. This gives the protein CASSSIAGSTDTQYF.

J is TRBJ1-1 and V is TRBV28; D unresolved. This CDR3 is 12 amino acids long. CDR1 and CDR2 from the germline V gene are MDHEN and SYDVKM. Trimming took off 11 bases at V and 0 bases at J, with 10 bases between the two ends. In DNA, the CDR3 is TGTGCCTCCGCAGAACTGAACACTGAAGCTTTCTTT. This sequence encodes CASAELNTEAFF.

The V call is TRBV28, the J call TRBJ1-5; TRBD1 aligns across 9 bases. The trim removed 6 bases at V and 7 bases at J, leaving 7 bases unmatched. The CDR3 extends over 14 amino acids. Per germline, CDR1 MDHEN and CDR2 SYDVKM. CDR3 protein: CASSGQGIVQPQHF. The CDR3 DNA reads as TGTGCCAGCAGCGGACAGGGGATCGTGCAGCCCCAGCATTTT.

This chain connects TRBV28 to TRBJ2-2, with TRBD2 matching 15 bases. This CDR3 has 17 residues. Trimming removed 3 bases from V and 1 base from J; junction bases left unmatched: 0. Germline-derived CDR1 and CDR2 are MDHEN and SYDVKM. The CDR3 nucleotides read TGTGCCAGCAGTTTGGGACTAGCGGGAGGGAACACCGGGGAGCTGTTTTTT. Protein sequence: CASSLGLAGGNTGELFF.

The chain uses TRBV4-2 and TRBJ2-1; D gene ambiguous. CDR1 LGHNA and CDR2 YNFKEQ come from the germline V gene. The CDR3 is made up of 12 amino acids. V lost 0 bases and J lost 7, with 4 bases in between. CDR3 region: CASSQDENEQFF. The CDR3 coding sequence is TGTGCCAGCAGCCAAGACGAGAATGAGCAGTTCTTC.

In its sample, this clone was seen once. The chain recombines TRBV5-4 with TRBJ1-2; the D gene is possibly TRBD1 (5 bases). CDR3 length: 13 residues. V was shortened by 2 bases and J by 5 bases, with 10 bases between the two germline ends. Germline CDR1 is SGHNT and CDR2 is YYREEE (reference sequence). As DNA, the CDR3 is TGTGCCAGCAGCTTCGACAGAGCATATGGCTACACCTTC. Protein sequence: CASSFDRAYGYTF.

The chain uses TRBV9 and TRBJ1-3; 9 nucleotides agree with TRBD1. Germline trimming cut 3 bases from V and 4 bases from J; bases unmatched to any gene: 2. Per germline, CDR1 SGDLS and CDR2 YYNGEE. The CDR3 has 14 residues. The DNA of the CDR3 is TGTGCCAGCAGCGAGACAGGGGGAGGAAACACCATATATTTT. It specifies CASSETGGGNTIYF.

The gene calls are TRBV12-3 or TRBV12-4 and TRBJ2-7; D is possibly TRBD2 (6 bases). The CDR3 contains 13 residues. V was pared by 6 bases and J by 6 bases, with 15 bases between. The CDR3 DNA sequence: TGTGCCAGCAGCCCCTTCTTGGGGGGCGAGCAGTACTTC. Its translation: CASSPFLGGEQYF.

This chain joins TRBV4-1 and TRBJ2-7; D remains ambiguous. The CDR3 has 13 residues. Deletions cut 1 base from V and 3 bases from J, with 7 bases between. In germline, CDR1 is MGHRA, CDR2 YSYEKL. The CDR3 reads CASSQGAGYEQYF. CDR3 DNA sequence: TGCGCCAGCAGCCAAGGAGCCGGCTACGAGCAGTACTTC.

V is TRBV11-3 and J is TRBJ2-1, with 7 bases matching TRBD1. In germline, CDR1 is SGHNT, CDR2 YENEEA. The CDR3 loop spans 18 amino acids. The V segment lost 1 base and the J segment 4 bases; nucleotides outside the gene matches: 13. The CDR3 sequence is CASSLAGGGKGQYNEQFF. The DNA of the CDR3 is TGTGCCAGCAGCTTAGCAGGGGGTGGGAAAGGGCAATACAATGAGCAGTTCTTC.

The gene calls are TRBV10-1 and TRBJ2-1, with 9 bases matching TRBD2. With V trimmed by 1 base and J by 3 bases, 7 bases remained unmatched. The CDR3 loop spans 17 amino acids. The germline CDR1 and CDR2 sequences are WNHNN and SYGVQD (reference sequence). The chain's CDR3 is CASSELPSGNNYNEQFF. CDR3 DNA sequence: TGCGCCAGCAGTGAGTTACCTAGCGGGAATAACTACAATGAGCAGTTCTTC.

V usage is TRBV25-1 and J usage is TRBJ1-1; 9 nucleotides align to TRBD1. Germline assignment: CDR1 MGHDK and CDR2 SYGVNS. Losses at the gene ends were 5 bases for V and 5 bases for J; bases not matched to a gene: 6. The length of the CDR3 is 14 residues. CDR3 sequence reads: CASSRTGVQTEAFF. Written as DNA, the CDR3 is TGTGCCAGCAGTCGGACAGGGGTGCAAACTGAAGCTTTCTTT. The complete variable domain, with remaining parts taken from reference TRBV25-1 and TRBJ1-1, reads EADIYQTPRYLVIGTGKKITLECSQTMGHDKMYWYQQDPGMELHLIHYSYGVNSTEKGDLSSESTVSRIRTEHFPLTLESARPSHTSQYLCASSRTGVQTEAFFGQGTRLTVV.

The chain couples TRBV11-2 to TRBJ1-1, with 9 bases matching TRBD1. Germline CDR1 is SGHAT and CDR2 is FQNNGV. This CDR3 is built from 16 residues. The trim removed 3 bases at V and 4 bases at J, leaving 9 bases unmatched. CDR3 sequence reads: CASSFGTGYLGTEAFF. CDR3 coding DNA: TGTGCCAGCAGCTTCGGGACAGGGTATTTGGGCACTGAAGCTTTCTTT.

The chain recombines TRBV19 with TRBJ1-2; no reliable D call. The V end lost 1 base, the J end lost 4 bases, and 7 bases lay between the germline ends. CDR1 LNHDA and CDR2 SQIVND come from the germline V gene (reference sequence). The CDR3 is 13 residues long. The CDR3 DNA follows: TGTGCCAGTAGTATAGGAACGGTCTATGGCTACACCTTC. Translation gives CASSIGTVYGYTF.

The chain is built from TRBV11-2 and TRBJ2-1, with 10 bases lining up with TRBD2. CDR3 length: 15 amino acids. Germline V gene sequence: CDR1 SGHAT, CDR2 FQNNGV. Trimming at V came to 5 bases and at J to 0 bases, leaving 1 base not matched to a gene. CDR3 loop: CASSVAGGSYNEQFF. For the CDR3, the DNA is TGTGCCAGCAGCGTAGCGGGGGGCTCCTACAATGAGCAGTTCTTC.

The J gene is TRBJ2-7, the V gene TRBV4-3; 8 nucleotides match TRBD2. V gave up 1 base and J gave up 4 bases; unmatched junction bases: 3. CDR1 is LGHNA, CDR2 YSLEER, per germline. The CDR3 consists of 14 residues. CDR3: CASSQAGGGYEQYF. DNA of the CDR3: TGCGCCAGCAGCCAAGCGGGGGGGGGTTACGAGCAGTACTTC.